The entry below gives a single T cell receptor (beta chain) sequence along with its context. Its specificity is not known. Other DNA sequences in this sample translate to the same CDR3. The repertoire was sequenced with immunoSEQ multiplex PCR; TCRdb's copy has only in-frame clones and lacks some. The sample includes over 850,000 clones, approximately 80% seen only once; the top ten take under 0.6%. This sample was included in a study of shared clonotypes between healthy human individuals. Findings of the study overall: Sharing across four donors was highest in naive CD4 (around 5%) and lowest in memory CD8 (roughly 0.4%).

The trim removed 4 bases at V and 6 bases at J, leaving 3 bases unmatched. CDR3 length equals 14 residues. CDR1 SGHRS and CDR2 YFSETQ come from the germline V gene. This receptor was identified in a man in his late teens or twenties in good health. Some clones in this sample may be carry-over from other donors' samples. V is TRBV5-1 and J is TRBJ1-4; 10 nucleotides agree with TRBD1. Material: memory CD4+ T cells from PBMCs. Subset reported: CD45RA-negative fraction. Written as DNA, the CDR3 is TGCGCCAGCAGCCGGGACAGGGGATATGAAAAACTGTTTTTT. Its protein is CASSRDRGYEKLFF.